What follows are 29 T cell receptor beta chains derived from one specimen sequenced in a study of blood T cell repertoires in COVID-19. Method: immunoSEQ multiplex PCR; TCRdb's copy keeps in-frame clones and lacks some. The sample has 300,000 or so clones; 70% to 90% are singletons. The sequencing input was peripheral blood. The receptors were sampled from a woman aged 45-65 years who had recovered from COVID-19.

Written as DNA, the CDR3 is TGTGCCAGCAGCAAGGATAGCGGGTACGTCTACAATGAGCAGTTCTTC. Encoded protein: CASSKDSGYVYNEQFF. The chain is built from TRBV7-2 and TRBJ2-1; TRBD2 matches at 7 bases. Trimming at V came to 5 bases and at J to 3 bases, leaving 10 bases not matched to a gene. Per germline, CDR1 SGHTA and CDR2 FQGNSA. This CDR3 comprises 16 residues.

The chain carries TRBV12-3 or TRBV12-4 and TRBJ2-2; tentative D call: TRBD1 (6 bases). V lost 3 bases, J lost 5 bases, and 7 bases lay in between. The CDR3 spans 13 residues. This CDR3 reads CASSFRGTGELFF. As DNA, the CDR3 is TGTGCCAGCAGTTTTAGGGGGACCGGGGAGCTGTTTTTT.

The chain couples TRBV5-5 to TRBJ2-7; D remains unclear. This CDR3 comprises 14 residues. CDR1 and CDR2 (germline): SGHKS, YYEKEE (reference sequence). Trimming removed 1 base from V and 2 bases from J, with 10 bases in between. CDR3 amino acids: CASSLLQFPYEQYF. CDR3 nucleotide sequence: TGTGCCAGCAGCTTGTTGCAGTTTCCCTACGAGCAGTACTTC.

V is TRBV19 and J is TRBJ2-2; D gene unclear. Trimming removed 9 bases at V and 2 bases at J, with 13 bases between. This CDR3 is built from 14 residues. Germline V lookup: CDR1 LNHDA, CDR2 SQIVND (reference sequence). The CDR3 nucleotides read TGTGCCAGCAATCCCCTGGCCAACACCGGGGAGCTGTTTTTT. Amino acid sequence: CASNPLANTGELFF.

V usage is TRBV5-1 and J usage is TRBJ2-7; TRBD2 matches at 9 bases. Germline-derived CDR1 and CDR2 are SGHRS and YFSETQ. The CDR3 covers 14 residues. J lost 3 bases, V lost 4 bases, and 5 bases had no gene match. Here the CDR3 DNA reads TGCGCCAGCAGCCTTAGCGGGAGTGACTACGAGCAGTACTTC. Protein product: CASSLSGSDYEQYF.

The chain has TRBV2 and TRBJ1-2; D gene uncertain. Germline-derived CDR1 and CDR2 are SNHLY and FYNNEI. V shed 2 bases and J shed 4 bases, with 8 bases lying between them. This CDR3 spans 13 amino acids. The DNA for the CDR3 is TGTGCCAGCAGTGAATCAGCGAGCTATGGCTACACCTTC. Residues: CASSESASYGYTF.

Of note for this clone: One end of the junction fails to match germline, which may point to a read error. V and J are TRBV7-2 and TRBJ2-2, with 7 bases fitting TRBD2. Looked up from germline, CDR1 is SGHTA and CDR2 is FQGNSA. CDR3 length: 15 residues. CDR3 nucleotides: TGTGCCAGCAGCCTAGCGGAGGGGTACACCGGGGAGCTGTTTTTT. It yields the protein CASSLAEGYTGELFF.

This chain joins TRBV7-9 and TRBJ2-3; 8 nucleotides match TRBD2. With V trimmed by 5 bases and J by 5 bases, 18 bases remained unmatched. This CDR3 has 18 residues. Germline V gives CDR1 SEHNR, CDR2 FQNEAQ (reference sequence). For the CDR3, the DNA is TGTGCCAGCAGCCCCCTAAGACTGAGCGGGAGTTTGAGAGATACGCAGTATTTT. This codes for CASSPLRLSGSLRDTQYF.

The chain uses TRBV4-3 and TRBJ1-3, with a weak D call TRBD1 (5 bases). The CDR3 is made up of 16 amino acids. From germline, CDR1 is LGHNA and CDR2 YSLEER. Trimming left V 0 bases short and J 4 bases short, with 13 bases between. The CDR3 reads CASSQDAGPSGNTIYF. CDR3 DNA sequence: TGCGCCAGCAGCCAAGATGCAGGGCCATCCGGAAACACCATATATTTT.

V is TRBV6-9 and J is TRBJ1-3; D uncertain. Trimming cost V 5 bases and J 0 bases, with 8 bases left between them. This CDR3 comprises 14 residues. CDR1 is MNHGY and CDR2 is SVAAGI in the germline V gene. The CDR3 nucleotides read TGTGCCAGCAGTGTGCAGTACTCTGGAAACACCATATATTTT. Its translation: CASSVQYSGNTIYF.

This clone appeared once. The chain carries TRBV6-2 or TRBV6-3 and TRBJ2-3; tentative D call: TRBD1 (5 bases). The CDR3 length is 16 residues. V lost 4 bases and J 4 bases, leaving 18 bases between the germline ends. In germline, CDR1 is MNHEY, CDR2 SVGEGT. Here the CDR3 DNA reads TGTGCCAGCAGTTCATCCAGGGAATACGTTCCAGATACGCAGTATTTT. It codes for CASSSSREYVPDTQYF.

This chain links TRBV3-1 (or the pseudogene TRBV3-2) with TRBJ2-2; D may be TRBD1 (6 bases). CDR3 length equals 15 residues. Germline V gene data show CDR1 as LGHDT and CDR2 as YNNKEL (reference sequence). The ends were cut back, 5 bases at V and 5 bases at J, with 15 bases in the middle. CDR3 loop: CASSFDRQGTGELFF. CDR3 sequence (DNA): TGTGCCAGCAGCTTCGACAGGCAAGGGACCGGGGAGCTGTTTTTT.

The rearrangement links TRBV28 to TRBJ1-2; 8 nucleotides line up with TRBD1. The CDR3 is 13 amino acids. Losses at the gene ends were 7 bases for V and 8 bases for J; bases not matched to a gene: 9. CDR1 and CDR2 (germline): MDHEN, SYDVKM. The CDR3, as DNA: TGTGCCAGCATGGACCCAGGGGGCGCAGGCTACACCTTC. It specifies CASMDPGGAGYTF.

V gene TRBV28 combines with J gene TRBJ1-1; tentatively, D is TRBD1 (5 bases). Trimming pared 5 bases from V and 0 bases from J, leaving 22 bases between. This CDR3 region has 18 residues. CDR1 is MDHEN and CDR2 is SYDVKM in the germline V gene. The CDR3 reads CASSPRPGRGGLNTEAFF. The CDR3 DNA sequence: TGTGCCAGCAGTCCCAGACCAGGGCGGGGCGGACTGAACACTGAAGCTTTCTTT.

The J gene is TRBJ1-2, the V gene TRBV20-1; D unclear. Germline loops: CDR1 DFQATT, CDR2 SNEGSKA (reference sequence). The CDR3 length is 11 residues. The V end lost 4 bases, the J end lost 8 bases, and 11 bases lay between the germline ends. This CDR3 is CSATLGGGYTF. CDR3 sequence (DNA): TGCAGTGCTACACTAGGCGGAGGCTACACCTTC.

The chain couples TRBV7-6 to TRBJ2-3; D remains ambiguous. Germline CDR1 reads SGHVS; CDR2 reads FNYEAQ. The CDR3 consists of 14 residues. Trimming removed 4 bases at V and 5 bases at J, with 13 bases between. CDR3: CASSSRPSGDTQYF. As DNA, the CDR3 is TGTGCCAGCAGCTCCCGCCCCAGTGGAGATACGCAGTATTTT.

The chain links TRBV21-1 to TRBJ1-4; the tabulated D call, TRBD1, remains unverified against the DNA. TRBV21-1 is labeled a pseudogene. CDR3 length: 17 amino acids. For the CDR3, the DNA is TGTGCCAGCAGCAAGCATGGGGGCCTTTCAACTAATGAAAAACTGTTTTTT. Encoded protein: CASSKHGGLSTNEKLFF.

The V gene is TRBV6-2 or TRBV6-3, the J gene TRBJ2-7; 7 bases map to TRBD2. J gave up 4 bases and V 2 bases, and 8 bases lay outside the gene matches. Germline V gene data show CDR1 as MNHEY and CDR2 as SVGEGT. The CDR3 runs 15 residues. The CDR3 loop reads CASSYRASGSYEQYF. The CDR3 DNA is TGTGCCAGCAGTTACCGGGCTAGCGGTTCTTACGAGCAGTACTTC.

This chain links TRBV19 with TRBJ1-2; TRBD1 matches 7 bases. Germline CDR1 and CDR2: LNHDA and SQIVND (reference sequence). Losses at the gene ends were 4 bases for V and 4 bases for J; bases not matched to a gene: 9. The CDR3 runs 15 residues. Here the CDR3 reads CASSSTNRGSYGYTF. The CDR3 DNA reads as TGTGCCAGTAGTAGCACCAACAGGGGCTCCTATGGCTACACCTTC.

The CDR3 reads CASSLFREADYEQYF. Here the CDR3 DNA reads TGTGCCAGCAGTTTATTTCGGGAGGCAGACTACGAGCAGTACTTC. The chain employs TRBV28 and TRBJ2-7; 7 bases line up with TRBD2. The CDR3 contains 15 residues. V gave up 1 base and J gave up 3 bases; unmatched junction bases: 6. Germline V CDR1 and CDR2: MDHEN, SYDVKM.

This clone appeared a single time. The CDR3 loop reads CSVEWRELDTQYF. The DNA for the CDR3 is TGCAGCGTTGAATGGCGGGAGTTAGATACGCAGTATTTT. The chain has TRBV29-1 and TRBJ2-3, with TRBD2 matching 7 bases. The CDR3 length is 13 residues. Trimming removed 2 bases from V and 5 bases from J; junction bases left unmatched: 4. Germline V gene data show CDR1 as SQVTM and CDR2 as ANQGSEA.

This clone was seen once. The chain joins TRBV5-5 to TRBJ2-5; D is unresolved. The CDR3 has 15 amino acids. V was shortened by 3 bases and J by 0 bases, with 12 bases between the two germline ends. Germline loops: CDR1 SGHKS, CDR2 YYEKEE (reference sequence). CDR3 sequence: CASSSPTFYQETQYF. In DNA, the CDR3 is TGTGCCAGCAGCTCCCCTACCTTTTACCAAGAGACCCAGTACTTC.

The rearrangement joins TRBV18 to TRBJ2-2, with D perhaps TRBD2 (5 bases). The CDR3 has 16 amino acids. Trimming removed 1 base at V and 6 bases at J, with 15 bases between. The germline V gene has CDR1 KGHSH and CDR2 LQKENI. The CDR3 spells CASSPLSSGSPGELFF. CDR3 in DNA: TGTGCCAGCTCACCACTTTCTTCGGGATCTCCCGGGGAGCTGTTTTTT.

The chain links TRBV7-3 to TRBJ2-5; no firm D call. The CDR3 length is 14 residues. Germline V gene sequence: CDR1 SGHTA, CDR2 FQGTGA. V was cut by 0 bases and J by 9 bases, with 14 bases left in between. The CDR3 coding sequence is TGTGCCAGCAGCTTAACGCCAGCGTTCGGCCCCCAGTACTTC. Its protein product is CASSLTPAFGPQYF.

The CDR3: CASRVYGGNTGELFF. The DNA for the CDR3 is TGTGCCAGCAGGGTTTATGGAGGGAACACCGGGGAGCTGTTTTTT. The V call is TRBV7-9, the J call TRBJ2-2, with a possible D match to TRBD2 (5 bases). Trimming shortened V by 6 bases and J by 1 base, and 12 bases separated the two germline ends. The CDR3 totals 15 residues. Germline V gene data show CDR1 as SEHNR and CDR2 as FQNEAQ (reference sequence).

The chain joins TRBV9 to TRBJ1-6, with 9 bases that match TRBD1. The ends lost 4 bases at V and 7 bases at J; junction bases unmatched: 6. Germline lookup yields CDR1 SGDLS and CDR2 YYNGEE. This CDR3 is built from 15 residues. CDR3: CASSPRDRANSPLHF. In nucleotides, the CDR3 is TGTGCCAGCAGCCCAAGGGACAGGGCCAATTCACCCCTCCACTTT.

The V and J genes are TRBV4-1 and TRBJ1-2; tentative D call: TRBD1 (5 bases). Germline assignment: CDR1 MGHRA and CDR2 YSYEKL. The CDR3 length is 14 residues. Trimming took 2 bases from V and 9 from J, leaving 16 bases between them. The CDR3 reads CASSQLGTYRSYTF. CDR3 DNA sequence: TGCGCCAGCAGCCAACTCGGGACTTACAGGAGCTACACCTTC.

The genes are TRBV27 and TRBJ2-2, with D perhaps matching TRBD1 (5 bases). The CDR3 extends over 14 amino acids. CDR1 is MNHEY and CDR2 is SMNVEV in the germline V gene (reference sequence). V was clipped by 2 bases and J by 7 bases, with 11 bases between them. The CDR3: CASSLAGMGGELFF. The CDR3 DNA is TGTGCCAGCAGTTTAGCAGGGATGGGCGGGGAGCTGTTTTTT.

This sequence joins TRBV3-1 (or the pseudogene TRBV3-2) and TRBJ1-1; no clear D. The V gene's germline CDR1 is LGHDT and CDR2 YNNKEL (reference sequence). This CDR3 spans 11 amino acids. Between the trimmed V and J ends, which lost 4 bases and 4 bases, there was a span of 4 bases. CDR3 nucleotides: TGTGCCAGCAGCCTTCGCACTGAAGCTTTCTTT. Translating it yields CASSLRTEAFF.